This T cell receptor beta chain stems from a study of T cells in Graves' hyperthyroidism and ophthalmopathy. General study results and limits: A 13 V-J signature model discriminated ophthalmopathy versus stable hyperthyroidism. Blood held most thyroid clonotypes expanded above 0.001 frequency.

This clonotype was recorded at least ten times. No antigen is known for it. What was amplified from RNA transcripts were TCR beta CDR3 regions. The study used the HTBI primer set for a first-round RT-PCR of the TCR CDR3. Using its own MiXCR run on the multiplex PCR reads, TCRdb lists one record per CDR3 protein. The table has 800,000 or so distinct CDR3 sequences, around 39% seen once. Germline CDR1 SGHTA, CDR2 FQGNSA. Trimming left V 5 bases short and J 6 bases short, with 17 bases between. This CDR3 has 14 amino acids. The chain links TRBV7-2 to TRBJ2-7; D possibly corresponds to TRBD2 (6 bases). Input material: blood. The receptor was derived from a man aged 18-30 years with Graves' hyperthyroidism. This CDR3 is CASSKGDWLGEQYF. The CDR3 DNA is TGTGCCAGCAGCAAAGGGGACTGGCTGGGCGAGCAGTACTTC.